This passage covers 8 T cell receptor beta chains from one sample sequenced in a study of T cells after yellow fever vaccination. MiXCR, run by TCRdb on the 5' RACE reads, gives a single entry per CDR3 protein. Here the sample spans about 350,000 distinct CDR3 sequences, approximately 8% being singletons. Sequencing was performed on PBMCs, taken around 45 days after the first yellow fever vaccination. The receptors come from a man between 18 and 29 years old who received the YFV17D yellow fever vaccine.

This clonotype was counted only a few times. This chain uses TRBV5-6 with TRBJ2-7, with a weak D call TRBD2 (5 bases). This CDR3 is built from 13 residues. The V end lost 2 bases, the J end lost 1 base, and 7 bases lay between the germline ends. The germline gives CDR1 SGHDT, CDR2 YYEEEE. In DNA, the CDR3 is TGTGCCAGCAGCTTCGGGGAGTCCTACGAGCAGTACGTC. As protein: CASSFGESYEQYV.

In this sample, this clonotype turned up a few times. J is TRBJ1-1 and V is TRBV29-1, with D perhaps TRBD1 (5 bases). The germline V gene has CDR1 SQVTM and CDR2 ANQGSEA. This CDR3 has 14 amino acids. With 3 bases removed from V and 4 bases from J, the gap between germline ends came to 15 bases. CDR3 DNA sequence: TGCAGCGTTGACCCGGGGGGATATTCCACTGAAGCTTTCTTT. Its translation is CSVDPGGYSTEAFF. Full variable domain (rest looked up from reference TRBV29-1 and TRBJ1-1): SAVISQKPSRDICQRGTSLTIQCQVDSQVTMMFWYRQQPGQSLTLIATANQGSEATYESGFVIDKFPISRPNLTFSTLTVSNMSPEDSSIYLCSVDPGGYSTEAFFGQGTRLTVV.

A note on this clonotype: Mismatch with germline at one junction end may stem from a read error. The chain recombines TRBV6-5 with TRBJ2-3, with D tentatively TRBD1 or TRBD2 (6 bases each). This CDR3 contains 15 residues. CDR1 is MNHEY and CDR2 is SVGAGI in the germline V gene. The CDR3 DNA sequence: TGTGCCAGCAGCTACTTCGGCAGGGGAGGAGATACGCAGTATTTT. Protein sequence: CASSYFGRGGDTQYF.

This clonotype was seen more than once but under ten times. The chain couples TRBV7-2 to TRBJ2-7, with D unresolved. There are 13 residues in the CDR3. Germline V CDR1 and CDR2: SGHTA, FQGNSA. Trimming shortened V by 2 bases and J by 4 bases, and 9 bases separated the two germline ends. The CDR3 is CASSLSVGYEQYF. DNA of the CDR3: TGTGCCAGCAGCTTATCTGTGGGTTACGAGCAGTACTTC.

There are many counts of this clonotype. The chain carries TRBV7-2 and TRBJ2-7; TRBD2 aligns across 13 bases. This CDR3 contains 16 residues. Germline values: CDR1 SGHTA, CDR2 FQGNSA. Trimming at V came to 5 bases and at J to 3 bases, leaving 7 bases not matched to a gene. Written as DNA, the CDR3 is TGTGCCAGCAGCCAGGGGGGGACTAGCGGGGTCTACGAGCAGTACGTC. This sequence encodes CASSQGGTSGVYEQYV.

A few counts support this clonotype. J is TRBJ2-7 and V is TRBV5-1; 7 nucleotides align to TRBD2. Germline values: CDR1 SGHRS, CDR2 YFSETQ. V was clipped by 4 bases and J by 1 base; unmatched bases: 14. This CDR3 has 17 residues. The CDR3 DNA follows: TGCGCCAGCAGCCACGGGGGGAGCGTTCGGGGGTCCTACGAGCAGTACTTC. Residues: CASSHGGSVRGSYEQYF.

Here the CDR3 reads CASSSADRAQPQHF. CDR3 bases: TGTGCCAGCAGTTCCGCCGACAGGGCCCAGCCCCAGCATTTT. The chain combines TRBV6-2 or TRBV6-3 with TRBJ1-5; 7 bases agree with TRBD1. The CDR3 totals 14 residues. The ends lost 4 bases at V and 7 bases at J; junction bases unmatched: 7. CDR1 is MNHEY and CDR2 is SVGEGT in the germline V gene.

This clonotype was counted only a few times. The chain links TRBV5-6 to TRBJ1-1, with no clear D. The CDR3 extends over 14 amino acids. The V gene lost 2 bases and the J gene lost 1 base, with 9 bases spanning the gap. Germline V gives CDR1 SGHDT, CDR2 YYEEEE. CDR3 sequence reads: CASSLGMGNTEAFF. In DNA form, the CDR3 reads TGTGCCAGCAGCTTAGGGATGGGGAACACTGAAGCTTTCTTT.